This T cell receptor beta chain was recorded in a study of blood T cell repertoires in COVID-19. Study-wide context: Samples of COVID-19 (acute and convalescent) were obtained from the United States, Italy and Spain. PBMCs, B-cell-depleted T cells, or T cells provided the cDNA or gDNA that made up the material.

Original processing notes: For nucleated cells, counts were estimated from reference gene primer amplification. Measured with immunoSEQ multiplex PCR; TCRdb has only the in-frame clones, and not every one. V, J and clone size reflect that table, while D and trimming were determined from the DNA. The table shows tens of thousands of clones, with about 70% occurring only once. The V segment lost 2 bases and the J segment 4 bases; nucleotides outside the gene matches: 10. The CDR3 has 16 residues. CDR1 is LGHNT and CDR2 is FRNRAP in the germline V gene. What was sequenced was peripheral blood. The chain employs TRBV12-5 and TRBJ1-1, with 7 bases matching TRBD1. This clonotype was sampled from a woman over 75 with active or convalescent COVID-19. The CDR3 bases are TGTGCTAGTGGTTTGACGGTGACAGGGCGGGCCACTGAAGCTTTCTTT. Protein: CASGLTVTGRATEAFF.